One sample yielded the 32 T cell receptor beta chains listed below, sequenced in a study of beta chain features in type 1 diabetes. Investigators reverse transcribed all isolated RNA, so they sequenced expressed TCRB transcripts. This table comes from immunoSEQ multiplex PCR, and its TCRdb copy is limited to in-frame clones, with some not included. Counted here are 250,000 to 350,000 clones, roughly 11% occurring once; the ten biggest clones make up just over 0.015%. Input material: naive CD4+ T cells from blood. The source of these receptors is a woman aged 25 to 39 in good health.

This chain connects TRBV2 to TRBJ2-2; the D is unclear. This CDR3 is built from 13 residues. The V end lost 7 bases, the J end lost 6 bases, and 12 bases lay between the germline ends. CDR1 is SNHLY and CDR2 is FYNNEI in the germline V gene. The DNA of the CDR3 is TGTGCCAGCACTCCGACACGGTCCGGGGAGCTGTTTTTT. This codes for CASTPTRSGELFF.

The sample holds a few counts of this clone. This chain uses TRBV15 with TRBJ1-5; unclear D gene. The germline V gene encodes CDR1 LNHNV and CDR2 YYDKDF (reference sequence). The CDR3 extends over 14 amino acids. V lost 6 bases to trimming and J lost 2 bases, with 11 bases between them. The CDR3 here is CATSRGSGNQPQHF. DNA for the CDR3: TGTGCCACCAGTCGAGGGTCAGGCAATCAGCCCCAGCATTTT. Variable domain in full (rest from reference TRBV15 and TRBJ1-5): DAMVIQNPRYQVTQFGKPVTLSCSQTLNHNVMYWYQQKSSQAPKLLFHYYDKDFNNEADTPDNFQSRRPNTSFCFLDIRSPGLGDTAMYLCATSRGSGNQPQHFGDGTRLSIL.

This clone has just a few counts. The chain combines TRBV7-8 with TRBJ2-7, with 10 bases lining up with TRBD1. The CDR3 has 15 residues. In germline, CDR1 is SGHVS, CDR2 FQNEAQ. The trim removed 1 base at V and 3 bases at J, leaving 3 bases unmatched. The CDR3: CASSLEGTGDYEQYF. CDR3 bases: TGTGCCAGCAGCTTAGAGGGGACAGGGGACTACGAGCAGTACTTC.

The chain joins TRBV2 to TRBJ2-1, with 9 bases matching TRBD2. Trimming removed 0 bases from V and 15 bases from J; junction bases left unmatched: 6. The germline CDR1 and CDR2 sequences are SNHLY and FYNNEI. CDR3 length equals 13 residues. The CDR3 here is CASSEARASGMFF. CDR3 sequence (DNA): TGTGCCAGCAGTGAAGCGCGGGCTAGCGGGATGTTCTTC. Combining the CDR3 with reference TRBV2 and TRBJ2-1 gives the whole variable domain EPEVTQTPSHQVTQMGQEVILRCVPISNHLYFYWYRQILGQKVEFLVSFYNNEISEKSEIFDDQFSVERPDGSNFTLKIRSTKLEDSAMYFCASSEARASGMFFGPGTRLTVL.

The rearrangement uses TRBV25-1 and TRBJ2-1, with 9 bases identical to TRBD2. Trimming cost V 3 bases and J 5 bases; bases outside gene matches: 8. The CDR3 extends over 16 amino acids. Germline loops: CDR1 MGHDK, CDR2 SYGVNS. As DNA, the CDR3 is TGTGCCAGCAGTGATGACGCGGGAGGGGTGCACAATGAGCAGTTCTTC. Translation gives CASSDDAGGVHNEQFF.

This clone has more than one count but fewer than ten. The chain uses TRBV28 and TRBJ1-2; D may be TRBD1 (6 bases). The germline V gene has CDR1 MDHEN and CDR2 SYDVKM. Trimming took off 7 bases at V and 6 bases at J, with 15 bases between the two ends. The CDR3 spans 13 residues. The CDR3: CASTLLRGNGYTF. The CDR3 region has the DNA TGTGCCAGCACCCTCCTCAGGGGAAATGGCTACACCTTC.

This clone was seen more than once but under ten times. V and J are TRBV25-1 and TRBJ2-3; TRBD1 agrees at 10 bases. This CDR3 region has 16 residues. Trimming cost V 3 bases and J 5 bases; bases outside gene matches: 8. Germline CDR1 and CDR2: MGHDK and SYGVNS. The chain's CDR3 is CASSDPLRTGGDTQYF. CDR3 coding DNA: TGTGCCAGCAGTGATCCCCTGCGGACAGGGGGAGATACGCAGTATTTT.

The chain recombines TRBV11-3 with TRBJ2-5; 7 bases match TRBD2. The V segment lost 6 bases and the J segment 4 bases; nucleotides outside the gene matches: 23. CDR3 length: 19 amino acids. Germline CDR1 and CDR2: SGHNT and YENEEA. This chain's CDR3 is CASSSDTGTHGGLVETQYF. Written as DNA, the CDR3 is TGTGCCAGCAGTTCCGACACCGGGACCCACGGGGGGTTAGTAGAGACCCAGTACTTC.

CDR3 nucleotide sequence: TGTGCCAGCAGTTACGGTACTGACTTTAGCCATGAGCAGTTCTTC. As protein: CASSYGTDFSHEQFF. This sequence joins TRBV6-5 and TRBJ2-1; unclear D gene. The germline V gene encodes CDR1 MNHEY and CDR2 SVGAGI. This CDR3 has 15 residues. V lost 2 bases and J lost 8, with 16 bases in between.

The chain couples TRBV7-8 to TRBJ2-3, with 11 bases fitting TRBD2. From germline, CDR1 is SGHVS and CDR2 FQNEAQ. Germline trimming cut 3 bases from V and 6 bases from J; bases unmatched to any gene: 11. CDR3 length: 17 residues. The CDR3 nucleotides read TGTGCCAGCAGCTTTCGAAGACTAGCGGGGCGTGAGGATACGCAGTATTTT. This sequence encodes CASSFRRLAGREDTQYF.

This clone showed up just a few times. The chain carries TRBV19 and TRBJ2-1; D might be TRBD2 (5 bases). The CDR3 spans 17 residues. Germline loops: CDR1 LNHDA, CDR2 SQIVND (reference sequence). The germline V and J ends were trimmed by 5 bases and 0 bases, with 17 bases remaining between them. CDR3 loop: CASSSAPDSGSYNEQFF. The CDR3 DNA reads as TGTGCCAGTAGTTCTGCCCCGGACTCCGGCTCCTACAATGAGCAGTTCTTC.

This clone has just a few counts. CDR3 amino acids: CASSIRTSGSGEQFF. The CDR3, as DNA: TGTGCCAGTAGTATCCGGACTAGCGGGAGTGGAGAGCAGTTCTTC. The rearrangement joins TRBV19 to TRBJ2-1, with 13 bases identical to TRBD2. The CDR3 consists of 15 residues. Germline loops: CDR1 LNHDA, CDR2 SQIVND (reference sequence). V dropped 3 bases and J dropped 10; count of bases not matched to a gene: 6.

The CDR3 DNA sequence: TGTGCCAGCAGAGCCAGGATTGACAGGGGCGAGCAGTACTTC. Residues: CASRARIDRGEQYF. The chain carries TRBV28 and TRBJ2-7; 8 bases map to TRBD1. V lost 6 bases to trimming and J lost 6 bases; unmatched junction nucleotides: 10. The CDR3 spans 14 residues. Germline assignment: CDR1 MDHEN and CDR2 SYDVKM.

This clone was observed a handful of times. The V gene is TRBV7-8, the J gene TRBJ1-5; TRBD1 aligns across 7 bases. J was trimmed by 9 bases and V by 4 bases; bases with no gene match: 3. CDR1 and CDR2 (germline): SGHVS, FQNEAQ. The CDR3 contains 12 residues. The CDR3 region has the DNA TGTGCCAGCAGCTCACAGGGGCCGCCCCAGCATTTT. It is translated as CASSSQGPPQHF.

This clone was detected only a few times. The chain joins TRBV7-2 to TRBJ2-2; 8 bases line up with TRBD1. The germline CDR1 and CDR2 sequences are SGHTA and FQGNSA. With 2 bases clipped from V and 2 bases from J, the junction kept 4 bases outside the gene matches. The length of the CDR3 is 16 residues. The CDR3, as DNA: TGTGCCAGCAGCTTAACTCCAGGGGGCAACACCGGGGAGCTGTTTTTT. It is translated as CASSLTPGGNTGELFF.

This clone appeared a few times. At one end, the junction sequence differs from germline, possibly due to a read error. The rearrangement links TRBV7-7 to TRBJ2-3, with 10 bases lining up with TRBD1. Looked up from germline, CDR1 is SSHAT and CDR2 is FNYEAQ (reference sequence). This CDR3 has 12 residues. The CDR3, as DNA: TGTGCTAGCAGCTTGGACAGGGGGACGCAGTATTTT. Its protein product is CASSLDRGTQYF.

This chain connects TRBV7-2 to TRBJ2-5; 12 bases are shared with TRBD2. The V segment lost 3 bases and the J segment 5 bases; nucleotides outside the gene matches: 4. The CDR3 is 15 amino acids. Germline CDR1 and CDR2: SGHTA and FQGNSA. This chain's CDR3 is CASSLRTSGVETQYF. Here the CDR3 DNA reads TGTGCCAGCAGCTTGAGGACTAGCGGGGTCGAGACCCAGTACTTC. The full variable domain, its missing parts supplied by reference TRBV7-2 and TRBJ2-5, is GAGVSQSPSNKVTEKGKDVELRCDPISGHTALYWYRQSLGQGLEFLIYFQGNSAPDKSGLPSDRFSAERTGGSVSTLTIQRTQQEDSAVYLCASSLRTSGVETQYFGPGTRLLVL.

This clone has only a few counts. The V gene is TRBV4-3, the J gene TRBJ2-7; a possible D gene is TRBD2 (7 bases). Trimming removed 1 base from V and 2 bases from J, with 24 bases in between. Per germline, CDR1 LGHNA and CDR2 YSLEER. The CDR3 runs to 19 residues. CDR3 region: CASSQGAAGEAGTTYEQYF. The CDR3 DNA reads TGCGCCAGCAGCCAAGGGGCGGCGGGGGAAGCCGGGACAACCTACGAGCAGTACTTC.

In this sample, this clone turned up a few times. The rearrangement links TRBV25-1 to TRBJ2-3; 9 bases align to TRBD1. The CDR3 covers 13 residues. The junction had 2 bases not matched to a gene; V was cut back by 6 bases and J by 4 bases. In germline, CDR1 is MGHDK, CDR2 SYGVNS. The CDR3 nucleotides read TGTGCCAGCAGGAGACAGGGGGCAGATACGCAGTATTTT. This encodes CASRRQGADTQYF.

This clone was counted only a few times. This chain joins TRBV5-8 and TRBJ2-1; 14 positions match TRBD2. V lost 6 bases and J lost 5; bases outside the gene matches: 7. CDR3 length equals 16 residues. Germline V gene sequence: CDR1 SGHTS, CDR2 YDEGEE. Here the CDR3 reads CASTRTSGRIHNEQFF. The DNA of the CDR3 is TGTGCCAGCACCAGGACTAGCGGGAGGATCCACAATGAGCAGTTCTTC.

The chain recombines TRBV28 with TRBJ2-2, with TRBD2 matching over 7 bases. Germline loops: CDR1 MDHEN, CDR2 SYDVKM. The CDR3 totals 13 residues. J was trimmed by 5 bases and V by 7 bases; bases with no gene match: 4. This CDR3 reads CASTYGRTGELFF. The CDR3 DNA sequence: TGTGCCAGCACCTACGGGAGGACCGGGGAGCTGTTTTTT.

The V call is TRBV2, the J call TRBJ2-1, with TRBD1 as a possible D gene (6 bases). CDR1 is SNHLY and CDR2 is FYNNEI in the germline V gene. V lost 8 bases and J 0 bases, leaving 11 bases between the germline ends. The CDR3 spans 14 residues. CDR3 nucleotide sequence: TGTGCCAGCTATACAGGGAGCTCCTACAATGAGCAGTTCTTC. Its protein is CASYTGSSYNEQFF.

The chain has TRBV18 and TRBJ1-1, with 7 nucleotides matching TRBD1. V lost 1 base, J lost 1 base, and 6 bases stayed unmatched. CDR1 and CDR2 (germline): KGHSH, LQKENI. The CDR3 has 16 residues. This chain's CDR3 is CASSPLTTGRNTEAFF. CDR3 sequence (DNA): TGTGCCAGCTCACCACTTACGACAGGGCGGAACACTGAAGCTTTCTTT.

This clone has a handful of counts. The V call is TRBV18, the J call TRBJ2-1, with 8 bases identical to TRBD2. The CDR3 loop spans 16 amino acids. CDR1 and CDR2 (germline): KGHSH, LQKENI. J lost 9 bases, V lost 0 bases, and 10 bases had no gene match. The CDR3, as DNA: TGTGCCAGCTCACCACCCGTTCTAGCGGGTTACGGTGAGCAGTTCTTC. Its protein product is CASSPPVLAGYGEQFF.

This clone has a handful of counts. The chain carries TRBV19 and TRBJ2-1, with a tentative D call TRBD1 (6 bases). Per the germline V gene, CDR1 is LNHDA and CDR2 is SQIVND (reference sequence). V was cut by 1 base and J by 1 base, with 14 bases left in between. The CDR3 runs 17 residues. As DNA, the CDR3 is TGTGCCAGTAGTATAGCCGTCAGGGGCAAGTCCTACAATGAGCAGTTCTTC. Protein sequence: CASSIAVRGKSYNEQFF.

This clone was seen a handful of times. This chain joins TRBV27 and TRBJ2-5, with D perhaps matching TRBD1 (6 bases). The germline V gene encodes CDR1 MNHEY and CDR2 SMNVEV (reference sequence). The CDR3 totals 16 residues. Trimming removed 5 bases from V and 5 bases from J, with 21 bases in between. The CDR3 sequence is CASSLIGAGDVETQYF. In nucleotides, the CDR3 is TGTGCCAGCAGTCTAATCGGGGCAGGGGATGTGGAGACCCAGTACTTC.

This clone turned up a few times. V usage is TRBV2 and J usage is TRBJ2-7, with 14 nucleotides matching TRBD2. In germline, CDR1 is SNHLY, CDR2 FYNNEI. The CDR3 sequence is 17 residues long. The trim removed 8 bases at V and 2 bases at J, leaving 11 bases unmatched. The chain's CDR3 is CASREGLAGVRAYEQYF. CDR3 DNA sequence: TGTGCCAGCCGAGAGGGACTAGCGGGAGTAAGGGCCTACGAGCAGTACTTC.

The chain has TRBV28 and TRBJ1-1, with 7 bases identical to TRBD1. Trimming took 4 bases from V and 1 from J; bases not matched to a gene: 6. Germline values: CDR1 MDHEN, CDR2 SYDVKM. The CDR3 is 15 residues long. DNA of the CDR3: TGTGCCAGCAGTTATTCGGACAGGAAGAACACTGAAGCTTTCTTT. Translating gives CASSYSDRKNTEAFF.

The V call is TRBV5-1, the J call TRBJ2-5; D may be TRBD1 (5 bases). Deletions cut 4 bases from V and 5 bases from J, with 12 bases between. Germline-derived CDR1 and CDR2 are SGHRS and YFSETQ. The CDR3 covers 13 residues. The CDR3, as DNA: TGCGCCAGCAGCGTAAGGGGTTGGGAGACCCAGTACTTC. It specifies CASSVRGWETQYF.

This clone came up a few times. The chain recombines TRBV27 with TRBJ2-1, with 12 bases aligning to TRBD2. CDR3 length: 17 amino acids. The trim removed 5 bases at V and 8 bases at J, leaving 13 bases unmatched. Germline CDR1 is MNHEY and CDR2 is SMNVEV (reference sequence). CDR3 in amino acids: CASSTRRTSGIYDEQFF. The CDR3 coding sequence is TGTGCCAGCAGTACCCGAAGGACTAGCGGGATATACGATGAGCAGTTCTTC.

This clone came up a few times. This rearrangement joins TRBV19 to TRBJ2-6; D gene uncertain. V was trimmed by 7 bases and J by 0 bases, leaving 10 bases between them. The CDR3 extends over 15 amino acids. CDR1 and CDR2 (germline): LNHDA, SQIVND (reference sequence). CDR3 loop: CASTRVSSGANVLTF. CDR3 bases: TGTGCCAGTACCCGGGTGTCCTCTGGGGCCAACGTCCTGACTTTC.

The CDR3 DNA is TGTGCCAGCAGCTCCCCCGGGACAGGGTACAATGAGCAGTTCTTC. As protein: CASSSPGTGYNEQFF. This chain uses TRBV11-2 with TRBJ2-1; 9 bases line up with TRBD1. Trimming at V came to 4 bases and at J to 4 bases, leaving 5 bases not matched to a gene. This CDR3 comprises 15 residues. Germline CDR1 and CDR2: SGHAT and FQNNGV.